This T cell receptor (beta chain) was profiled in a study of T cell responses to AZD1222 COVID-19 vaccine. The study's findings and limits: With two AZD1222 doses given, Spike-specific TCR breadth and depth both rose.

As for this clone: The antigen is undetermined.

The CDR3 is 16 amino acids. The germline V gene encodes CDR1 ENHRY and CDR2 SYGVKD. Trimming took off 0 bases at V and 3 bases at J, with 14 bases between the two ends. Some clones are missing from TCRdb's copy, which holds only in-frame ones; the method was immunoSEQ multiplex PCR. Of approximately 180,000 clones listed, about 92% are singletons. The chain recombines TRBV10-3 with TRBJ1-2; D is uncertain. The clonotype originates from an adult in good health. Specimen: peripheral blood, collected on day 0 of AZD1222 vaccination. This chain's CDR3 is CAISESKQTNYYGYTF. The CDR3 bases are TGTGCCATCAGTGAGTCGAAACAGACTAACTACTATGGCTACACCTTC.